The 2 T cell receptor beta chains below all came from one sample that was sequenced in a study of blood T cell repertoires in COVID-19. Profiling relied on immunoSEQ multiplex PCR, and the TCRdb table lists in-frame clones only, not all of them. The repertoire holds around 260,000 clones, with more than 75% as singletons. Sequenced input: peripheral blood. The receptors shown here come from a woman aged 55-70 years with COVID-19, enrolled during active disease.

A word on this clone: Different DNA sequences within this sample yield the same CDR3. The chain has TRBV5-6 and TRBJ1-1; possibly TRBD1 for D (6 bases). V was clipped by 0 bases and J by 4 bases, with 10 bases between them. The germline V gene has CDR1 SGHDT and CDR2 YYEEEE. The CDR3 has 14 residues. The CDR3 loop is CASSLGQGTTEAFF. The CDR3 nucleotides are TGTGCCAGCAGCTTGGGGCAGGGGACCACTGAAGCTTTCTTT.

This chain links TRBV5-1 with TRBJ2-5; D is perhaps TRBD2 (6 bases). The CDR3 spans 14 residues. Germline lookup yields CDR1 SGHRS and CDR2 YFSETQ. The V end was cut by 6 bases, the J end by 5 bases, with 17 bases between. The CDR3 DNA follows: TGCGCCAGCACCGGCGGAGGGGTGGGTGAGACCCAGTACTTC. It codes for CASTGGGVGETQYF. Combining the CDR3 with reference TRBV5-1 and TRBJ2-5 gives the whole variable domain KAGVTQTPRYLIKTRGQQVTLSCSPISGHRSVSWYQQTPGQGLQFLFEYFSETQRNKGNFPGRFSGRQFSNSRSEMNVSTLELGDSALYLCASTGGGVGETQYFGPGTRLLVL.